This TCR delta chain was sequenced for a study of gamma-delta chains in newborns, infants, children. In the study overall: Microbial exposure reportedly drives polyclonal innate γδ T cell expansion after birth.

Judged by abundance, this clone is medium-sized. Per germline, CDR1 GEAIGNYY and CDR2 EKD. V was pared by 3 bases and J by 0 bases, with 5 bases of the junction left unmatched. The CDR3 is 16 residues long. TCRdb re-called clones from the reads using CATT. This sample has roughly 4,200 delta-chain clones, with 6.2% found just once. This TCR came from a child who was a newborn, infant or young child, either healthy, febrile or measles-vaccinated (not recorded which). The sample taken for sequencing was blood. The chain couples TRDV2 to TRDJ1; TRDD3 aligns across 11 bases. CDR3 amino acids: CACDVLGDRNTDKLIF. In nucleotides, the CDR3 is TGTGCCTGTGACGTACTGGGGGATAGAAACACCGATAAACTCATCTTT.